These 6 T cell receptor beta chains share one sample of origin, sequenced in a study of memory CD4+ T cells and cytomegalovirus serostatus. The sort gate was single viable CD3+CD4+CD8-CD45RO+ cells for memory CD4+ T cells. Here immunoSEQ multiplex PCR was the method, and the copy in TCRdb shows in-frame clones only, minus some. There are approximately 23,000 clones in the sample; roughly 75% occur only once, and 0.95% to 1.1% lies in the top ten. The material sequenced was memory CD4+ T cells from blood. These receptors were taken from an adult in good health and CMV-seronegative.

The table lists this clone with a few counts. The CDR3 reads CASSLGLAGGTSSYEQYF. CDR3 DNA sequence: TGTGCCAGCAGCCTGGGACTAGCGGGGGGGACGAGCTCCTACGAGCAGTACTTC. The rearrangement uses TRBV7-6 and TRBJ2-7; TRBD2 agrees at 16 bases. V trimming: 5 bases; J trimming: 0 bases; junction bases outside the gene matches: 7. Germline CDR1 reads SGHVS; CDR2 reads FNYEAQ. CDR3 length: 18 amino acids.

The V and J genes are TRBV6-6 and TRBJ2-5; D gene uncertain. With 2 bases removed from V and 1 base from J, the gap between germline ends came to 8 bases. From germline, CDR1 is MNHNY and CDR2 SVGAGI (reference sequence). The CDR3 totals 14 residues. The CDR3 nucleotides are TGTGCCAGCAGTTACAGCACAGCCCAAGAGACCCAGTACTTC. As protein: CASSYSTAQETQYF.

The CDR3 DNA is TGTGCCAGCAGCCCTAATCAGCCCCAGCATTTT. Translation: CASSPNQPQHF. The V and J genes are TRBV21-1 and TRBJ1-5. TRBV21-1 is a recognized pseudogene. The CDR3 is 11 residues long.

This clone was seen a handful of times. The chain employs TRBV7-2 and TRBJ1-4; D uncertain. CDR3 size: 15 residues. The germline gives CDR1 SGHTA, CDR2 FQGNSA. V lost 0 bases and J 4 bases, leaving 9 bases between the germline ends. CDR3 sequence: CASSLARVNNEKLFF. CDR3 nucleotides: TGTGCCAGCAGCTTAGCAAGGGTCAATAATGAAAAACTGTTTTTT. Full variable domain (remainder filled in from reference TRBV7-2 and TRBJ1-4): GAGVSQSPSNKVTEKGKDVELRCDPISGHTALYWYRQSLGQGLEFLIYFQGNSAPDKSGLPSDRFSAERTGGSVSTLTIQRTQQEDSAVYLCASSLARVNNEKLFFGSGTQLSVL.

The rearrangement joins TRBV6-4 to TRBJ2-1; 9 positions agree with TRBD1. Germline trimming cut 2 bases from V and 8 bases from J; bases unmatched to any gene: 4. This CDR3 spans 14 amino acids. Germline CDR1 is MRHNA and CDR2 is SNTAGT. The DNA for the CDR3 is TGTGCCAGCAGTGACGGGGGACAGGGATATGAGCAGTTCTTC. The encoded protein is CASSDGGQGYEQFF.

The sample holds a few counts of this clone. The gene calls are TRBV2 and TRBJ1-1; D is ambiguous. This CDR3 has 13 amino acids. V lost 7 bases and J lost 1, with 10 bases in between. Per the germline V gene, CDR1 is SNHLY and CDR2 is FYNNEI. CDR3 amino acids: CASIDHGNTEAFF. CDR3 coding DNA: TGTGCCAGCATTGACCATGGGAACACTGAAGCTTTCTTT. Using reference TRBV2 and TRBJ1-1 for the parts outside the CDR3, the full variable domain is EPEVTQTPSHQVTQMGQEVILRCVPISNHLYFYWYRQILGQKVEFLVSFYNNEISEKSEIFDDQFSVERPDGSNFTLKIRSTKLEDSAMYFCASIDHGNTEAFFGQGTRLTVV.